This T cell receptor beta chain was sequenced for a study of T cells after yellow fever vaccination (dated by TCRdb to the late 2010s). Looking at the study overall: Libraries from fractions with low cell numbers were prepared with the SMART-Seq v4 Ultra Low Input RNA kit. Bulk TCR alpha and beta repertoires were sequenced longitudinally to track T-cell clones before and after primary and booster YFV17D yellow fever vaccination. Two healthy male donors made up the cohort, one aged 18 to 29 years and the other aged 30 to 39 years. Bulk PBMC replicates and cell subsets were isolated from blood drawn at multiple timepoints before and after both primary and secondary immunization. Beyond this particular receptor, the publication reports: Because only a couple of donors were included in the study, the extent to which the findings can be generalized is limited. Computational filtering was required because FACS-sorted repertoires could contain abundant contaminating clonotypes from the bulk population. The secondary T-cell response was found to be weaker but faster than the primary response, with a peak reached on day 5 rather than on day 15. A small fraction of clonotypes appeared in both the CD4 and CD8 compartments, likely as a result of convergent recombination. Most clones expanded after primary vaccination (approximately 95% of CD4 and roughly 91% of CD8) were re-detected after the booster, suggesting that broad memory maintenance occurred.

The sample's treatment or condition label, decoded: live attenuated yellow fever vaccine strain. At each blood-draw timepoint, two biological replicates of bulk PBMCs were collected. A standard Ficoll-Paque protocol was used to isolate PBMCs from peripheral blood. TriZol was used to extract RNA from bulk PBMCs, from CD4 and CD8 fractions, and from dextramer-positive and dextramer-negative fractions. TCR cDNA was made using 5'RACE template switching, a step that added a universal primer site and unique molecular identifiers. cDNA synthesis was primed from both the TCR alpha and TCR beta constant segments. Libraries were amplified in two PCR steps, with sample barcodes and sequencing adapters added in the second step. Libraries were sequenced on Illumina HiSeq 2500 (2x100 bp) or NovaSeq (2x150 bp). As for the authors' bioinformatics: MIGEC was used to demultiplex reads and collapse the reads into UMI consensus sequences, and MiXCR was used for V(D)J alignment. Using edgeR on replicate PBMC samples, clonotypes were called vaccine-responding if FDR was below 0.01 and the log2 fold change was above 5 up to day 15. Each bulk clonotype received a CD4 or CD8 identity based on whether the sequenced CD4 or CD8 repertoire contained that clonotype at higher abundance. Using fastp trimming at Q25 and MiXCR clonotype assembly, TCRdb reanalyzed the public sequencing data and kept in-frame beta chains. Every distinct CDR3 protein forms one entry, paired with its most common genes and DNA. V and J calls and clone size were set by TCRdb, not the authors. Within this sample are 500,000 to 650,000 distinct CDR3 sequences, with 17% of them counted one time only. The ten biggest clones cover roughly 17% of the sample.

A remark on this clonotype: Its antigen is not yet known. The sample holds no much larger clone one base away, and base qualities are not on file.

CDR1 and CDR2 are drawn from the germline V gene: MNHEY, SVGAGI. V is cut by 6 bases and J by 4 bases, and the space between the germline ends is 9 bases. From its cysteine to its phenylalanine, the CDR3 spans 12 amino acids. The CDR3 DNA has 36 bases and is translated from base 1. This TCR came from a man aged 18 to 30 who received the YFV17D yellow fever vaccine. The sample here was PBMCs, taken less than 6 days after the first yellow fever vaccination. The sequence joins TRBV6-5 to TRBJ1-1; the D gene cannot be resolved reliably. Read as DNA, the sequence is TGTGCCAGCAGGAGTTTTGCCACTGAAGCTTTCTTT. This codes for CASRSFATEAFF.